This is a list of T cell receptor beta chains from one sample in a study of shared clonotypes between healthy human individuals. Here immunoSEQ multiplex PCR was the method, and the copy in TCRdb shows in-frame clones only, minus some. This table holds roughly 2 million clones, around 96% found once. What was sequenced was naive CD8+ T cells sorted from blood. These receptors originate from a man aged 18 to 30 in good health. Both conserved end residues are part of each CDR3. A D gene is named only where the DNA matches it firmly.

TRBJ2-5,TRBV11-2,-,TGTGCCAGCAGCTTAGATCAAATTTGGGCCAAAGAGACCCAGTACTTC,CASSLDQIWAKETQYF
TRBJ1-1,TRBV9,TRBD1,TGTGCCAGCAGCCCGCCAGGACAGGGGACTGAAGCTTTCTTT,CASSPPGQGTEAFF
TRBJ2-1,TRBV7-9,-,TGTGCCAGCAGCTTAAGTAGTCGGGGCTCCTACAATGAGCAGTTCTTC,CASSLSSRGSYNEQFF
TRBJ1-1,TRBV7-7,-,TGTGCTAGCAGCCTAAGGGTGGCTTCCAGGGGGAACACTGAAGCTTTCTTT,CASSLRVASRGNTEAFF
TRBJ2-7,TRBV30,TRBD1,TGTGCCTGGAGTTGGGGACAGGGGGCCCACGAGCAGTACTTC,CAWSWGQGAHEQYF
TRBJ1-3,TRBV11-3,-,TGTGCCAGCAGCTTAGATCGACCGACCAGCTCTGGAAACACCATATATTTT,CASSLDRPTSSGNTIYF
TRBJ2-7,TRBV15,TRBD2,TGTGCCACCAGCAGAGGTAGCGGGAGCTCCTACGAGCAGTACTTC,CATSRGSGSSYEQYF
TRBJ2-5,TRBV27,-,TGTGCCAGCAGTTTGGGGGGGCCCCAAGAGACCCAGTACTTC,CASSLGGPQETQYF
TRBJ2-5,TRBV7-6,TRBD2,TGTGCCAGCAGCGACCATGAGAGTGCGGGGGGGCTAAAGACCCAGTACTTC,CASSDHESAGGLKTQYF
TRBJ1-1,TRBV27,-,TGTGCCACCCGCCCGGGGGGGCTTACTGAAGCTTTCTTT,CATRPGGLTEAFF
TRBJ2-2,TRBV6-5,-,TGTGCCAGCAGCTCCAGGGACACCGGGGAGCTGTTTTTT,CASSSRDTGELFF
TRBJ2-7,TRBV10-2,-,TGCGCCAGCCAAGACCGGGTCCACACCGGTTCCTACGAGCAGTACTTC,CASQDRVHTGSYEQYF
TRBJ2-3,TRBV10-2,-,TGCGCCAGCCGCGTCGAAGACATGTTGGTAGATACGCAGTATTTT,CASRVEDMLVDTQYF
TRBJ1-1,TRBV11-2,-,TGTGCCGTAGAGACAATTATTGAAGCTTTCTTT,CAVETIIEAFF
TRBJ2-2,TRBV4-3,-,TGCGCCAGCAGCCAAACAGAAAACACCGGGGAGCTGTTTTTT,CASSQTENTGELFF
TRBJ2-6,TRBV18,-,TGTGCCAGCTCACCCGTTGCGGGGGCCAACGTCCTGACTTTC,CASSPVAGANVLTF
TRBJ1-6,TRBV4-1,TRBD1,TGCGCCAGCAGCCCAAGGACAGGGGGCTTAGGTTCACCCCTCCACTTT,CASSPRTGGLGSPLHF
TRBJ2-7,TRBV5-1,TRBD1,TGCGCCAGCAGCTTGGGTCAGGGGGTGGACGAGCAGTACTTC,CASSLGQGVDEQYF